Below, 16 T cell receptor beta chains from the same sample are listed, as sequenced in a study of naive and memory T cell subsets. Findings and caveats of the study: A few larger clonotypes appeared in naive repertoires, especially CD8, possibly memory cells re-expressing CD45RA.

An equimolar mix of two oligonucleotides served as the beta constant-region primer for TRBC1 and TRBC2. The ligated cDNA underwent four PCR rounds using SP2 and nested alpha and beta constant-region primers. One entry per CDR3 protein, called by TCRdb with MiXCR from the UMI-ligation and nested PCR reads. This sample has over 110,000 distinct CDR3 sequences, with 15% to 20% found just once. These TCRs' antigens remain unknown. The sequenced material came from naive CD8+ T cells from blood. The receptors derive from a human donor in good health.

A few counts support this clonotype. This chain's CDR3 is CSADRGESTEAFF. Here the CDR3 DNA reads TGCAGTGCGGACAGGGGGGAGAGCACTGAAGCTTTCTTT. This chain connects TRBV20-1 to TRBJ1-1; 10 bases are shared with TRBD1. CDR1 DFQATT and CDR2 SNEGSKA come from the germline V gene (reference sequence). The trim removed 6 bases at V and 4 bases at J, leaving 5 bases unmatched. The CDR3 runs to 13 residues.

This sequence joins TRBV7-8 and TRBJ2-1, with D uncertain. Germline CDR1 reads SGHVS; CDR2 reads FQNEAQ. The CDR3 covers 14 residues. Trimming cost V 5 bases and J 6 bases, with 14 bases left between them. CDR3 loop: CASSTLLEFNEQFF. The CDR3 DNA reads TGTGCCAGCAGCACCCTTCTAGAGTTCAATGAGCAGTTCTTC.

The chain links TRBV28 to TRBJ2-1; TRBD2 matches 8 bases. V lost 4 bases and J lost 0; bases outside the gene matches: 2. The CDR3 spans 15 residues. CDR1 is MDHEN and CDR2 is SYDVKM in the germline V gene. The DNA of the CDR3 is TGTGCCAGCAGTTCGGGAGGGCCCTCCTACAATGAGCAGTTCTTC. Protein sequence: CASSSGGPSYNEQFF.

The table lists this clonotype with a few counts. The rearrangement links TRBV20-1 to TRBJ2-5; 7 nucleotides agree with TRBD1. The trim removed 1 base at V and 2 bases at J, leaving 7 bases unmatched. CDR3 size: 15 residues. Looked up from germline, CDR1 is DFQATT and CDR2 is SNEGSKA (reference sequence). The DNA of the CDR3 is TGCAGTGCTAGAGGCCCGGGACAGAAACAAGAGACCCAGTACTTC. Residues: CSARGPGQKQETQYF.

This clonotype was detected a few times. The junction shows a germline mismatch at one end, possibly a read error. The chain is built from TRBV29-1 and TRBJ2-3, with D perhaps given as TRBD1 or TRBD2 (5 bases each). Looked up from germline, CDR1 is SQVTM and CDR2 is ANQGSEA. The CDR3 is 12 residues long. CDR3 region: CSAWGSAERANF. CDR3 nucleotide sequence: TGCAGCGCCTGGGGGTCCGCGGAAAGGGCGAATTTT.

This clonotype was seen a few times. The chain combines TRBV4-1 with TRBJ2-7; D is possibly TRBD2 (6 bases). This CDR3 comprises 13 residues. Germline assignment: CDR1 MGHRA and CDR2 YSYEKL. Trimming removed 4 bases from V and 7 bases from J, with 14 bases in between. The CDR3 DNA is TGCGCCAGCAGCCCGCCTAGCGTTTGGGAGCAGTACTTC. This translates into CASSPPSVWEQYF.

The V call is TRBV7-6, the J call TRBJ2-2, with D possibly being TRBD1 (6 bases). The germline V gene has CDR1 SGHVS and CDR2 FNYEAQ. The CDR3 has 15 amino acids. Trimming stripped 4 bases from V and 4 bases from J, with 13 bases between. This CDR3 reads CASSYRQELTGELFF. In DNA, the CDR3 is TGTGCCAGCAGCTATAGACAGGAGCTCACCGGGGAGCTGTTTTTT.

This clonotype has more than one count but fewer than ten. The V and J genes are TRBV7-9 and TRBJ2-3; D unclear. The CDR3 has 14 amino acids. Trimming removed 1 base at V and 6 bases at J, with 11 bases between. The germline V gene has CDR1 SEHNR and CDR2 FQNEAQ (reference sequence). The DNA for the CDR3 is TGTGCCAGCAGCTTAGAAGTGGCGGAGGATACGCAGTATTTT. This encodes CASSLEVAEDTQYF.

This clonotype showed up just a few times. The CDR3 sequence is CASETSEGNEQFF. In nucleotides, the CDR3 is TGTGCCAGCGAGACTAGCGAGGGCAATGAGCAGTTCTTC. This chain joins TRBV12-3 or TRBV12-4 and TRBJ2-1, with 8 bases matching TRBD2. This CDR3 spans 13 amino acids. J was trimmed by 6 bases and V by 8 bases; bases with no gene match: 6.

The V call is TRBV19, the J call TRBJ2-2, with D tentatively TRBD2 (7 bases). V lost 3 bases to trimming and J lost 10 bases, with 12 bases between them. The CDR3 totals 13 residues. Germline CDR1 reads LNHDA; CDR2 reads SQIVND (reference sequence). In DNA, the CDR3 is TGTGCCAGTAGTATCGCGGGGGCCGAGGAGCTGTTTTTT. It encodes CASSIAGAEELFF.

Only a few counts were recorded for this clonotype. The chain uses TRBV28 and TRBJ2-7; 8 bases are shared with TRBD1. Germline CDR1 MDHEN, CDR2 SYDVKM. The CDR3 is 16 residues long. Trimming removed 2 bases from V and 0 bases from J; junction bases left unmatched: 6. The CDR3 here is CASSLKGQVYSYEQYF. The CDR3 DNA sequence: TGTGCCAGCAGTTTAAAGGGACAGGTATACTCCTACGAGCAGTACTTC.

The table lists this clonotype with a few counts. The CDR3, as DNA: TGTGCCAGCAGCCCAGGGTCAGGGGAGCTGTTTTTT. Amino acids: CASSPGSGELFF. The V and J genes are TRBV5-6 and TRBJ2-2; TRBD1 is a possible D gene (5 bases). The CDR3 is made up of 12 amino acids. The germline gives CDR1 SGHDT, CDR2 YYEEEE. V lost 4 bases and J 8 bases, leaving 9 bases between the germline ends.

The chain recombines TRBV12-3 or TRBV12-4 with TRBJ2-1; D remains ambiguous. CDR3 length: 18 amino acids. Trimming took 8 bases from V and 5 from J, leaving 28 bases between them. Written as DNA, the CDR3 is TGTGCCAGCTGCGGCACTCCCTCACTAAGGTCTGCACACAATGAGCAGTTCTTC. As protein: CASCGTPSLRSAHNEQFF.

Only a few counts were recorded for this clonotype. The V call is TRBV7-2, the J call TRBJ2-2; D is unresolved. CDR1 is SGHTA, CDR2 FQGNSA, per germline. V lost 0 bases and J lost 7, with 3 bases in between. This CDR3 is built from 12 residues. The CDR3 DNA reads TGTGCCAGCAGCTTAGCGTTCGGGGAGCTGTTTTTT. It specifies CASSLAFGELFF.

This clonotype has just a few counts. The chain uses TRBV10-3 and TRBJ1-1; possible D gene TRBD1, 6 bases. Deletions cut 9 bases from V and 0 bases from J, with 11 bases between. Germline V gives CDR1 ENHRY, CDR2 SYGVKD. This CDR3 contains 13 residues. CDR3 loop: CAIQQGLNTEAFF. CDR3 coding DNA: TGTGCCATACAACAGGGCCTGAACACTGAAGCTTTCTTT.

The table lists this clonotype with a few counts. The chain combines TRBV29-1 with TRBJ2-7; perhaps D is TRBD1 or TRBD2 (6 bases each). Trimming pared 7 bases from V and 8 bases from J, leaving 15 bases between. The germline gives CDR1 SQVTM, CDR2 ANQGSEA. The CDR3 contains 11 residues. CDR3 protein: CSALVGGQQYF. Here the CDR3 DNA reads TGCAGCGCCCTCGTCGGGGGCCAGCAGTACTTC.